A single sample gave rise to the 24 T cell receptor beta chains below, sequenced in a study of kidney transplant recipient with SARS-CoV-2 infection (dated by TCRdb to the early 2020s). Instrument used: Illumina MiSeq. The public sequencing data were trimmed at Q25 with fastp and processed into clonotypes with MiXCR by TCRdb, which kept only in-frame beta chains. Every entry covers one CDR3 protein and lists the most common genes and DNA from its rows. The sample profile shows under 300,000 distinct CDR3 sequences; 29% of them were found once. The leading ten clones occupy roughly 7.3% of the sample. The sample's time point label, in plain terms: pre-pandemic baseline sample and day 111 after first positive SARS-CoV-2 test. Sample: a blood sample, taken at baseline and between days 110 and 120 from a kidney transplant recipient. These receptors originate from a male patient younger than 45 who had COVID-19 and was a kidney transplant recipient. After a transplant, some of the T cells may come from the graft donor.

This clonotype occurred many times. The chain combines TRBV7-9 with TRBJ1-4; possibly TRBD1 for D (6 bases). Germline lookup yields CDR1 SEHNR and CDR2 FQNEAQ (reference sequence). V lost 1 base, J lost 8 bases, and 11 bases lay in between. The CDR3 loop spans 14 amino acids. CDR3 sequence reads: CASSLGTVGEKLFF. CDR3 nucleotide sequence: TGTGCCAGCAGCTTAGGGACAGTTGGGGAAAAACTGTTTTTT.

The chain employs TRBV19 and TRBJ2-5; a possible D gene is TRBD2 (6 bases). Trimming removed 5 bases at V and 5 bases at J, with 15 bases between. The CDR3 has 14 amino acids. Looked up from germline, CDR1 is LNHDA and CDR2 is SQIVND (reference sequence). The CDR3 protein is CASSQRLESETQYF. The CDR3 DNA sequence: TGTGCCAGTAGTCAACGACTAGAATCGGAGACCCAGTACTTC.

This clonotype was recorded at least ten times. This chain connects TRBV6-5 to TRBJ1-4; D is unresolved. With 5 bases removed from V and 2 bases from J, the gap between germline ends came to 12 bases. The CDR3 loop spans 15 amino acids. Looked up from germline, CDR1 is MNHEY and CDR2 is SVGAGI. The CDR3 sequence is CASSEIGPTNEKLFF. In DNA, the CDR3 is TGTGCCAGCAGTGAAATAGGCCCCACTAATGAAAAACTGTTTTTT.

This clonotype is a singleton in its sample. A read error may produce the germline difference seen at one junction end. CDR3 coding DNA: TGTGACAGCAGACCCGGGTCCACCTACAATGAGCAGCTCTTC. It translates to CDSRPGSTYNEQLF. The rearrangement uses TRBV12-3 or TRBV12-4 and TRBJ2-1; no definite D call. CDR3 size: 14 residues.

The sample holds a few counts of this clonotype. The genes are TRBV24-1 and TRBJ2-5; the match to TRBD2 covers 8 bases. CDR3 length: 18 amino acids. V shed 4 bases and J 1 base; nucleotides not matched to a gene: 13. Germline CDR1 is KGHDR and CDR2 is SFDVKD. CDR3 region: CATSDGKTSGSFQETQYF. CDR3 DNA sequence: TGTGCCACCAGTGACGGGAAAACTAGCGGATCATTCCAAGAGACCCAGTACTTC.

With respect to this clonotype: A much larger clone differs from this one at a single base, so this may be a read error. This chain uses TRBV7-6 with TRBJ2-4; TRBD2 aligns across 8 bases. The J call is doubtful: the DNA matches TRBJ2-7 better. The CDR3 runs 16 residues. From germline, CDR1 is SGHVS and CDR2 FNYEAQ. The CDR3 here is CTSSPTSAGEVGEQYF. CDR3 sequence (DNA): TGTACCAGCAGCCCCACCTCAGCGGGAGAAGTGGGCGAGCAGTACTTC.

This clonotype was picked up many times. The chain couples TRBV20-1 to TRBJ2-7, with 7 nucleotides matching TRBD2. The CDR3 is 17 amino acids. Unmatched junction bases numbered 15, after V lost 1 base and J lost 3 bases. Germline CDR1 and CDR2: DFQATT and SNEGSKA (reference sequence). CDR3 sequence: CSARGGIWGGRIYEQYF. The CDR3 DNA sequence: TGCAGTGCTAGAGGGGGCATTTGGGGGGGAAGAATCTACGAGCAGTACTTC.

This clonotype was counted a few times. J is TRBJ1-2 and V is TRBV7-9, with D uncertain. This CDR3 has 17 residues. Germline lookup yields CDR1 SEHNR and CDR2 FQNEAQ (reference sequence). Trimming cost V 5 bases and J 4 bases, with 23 bases left between them. CDR3 residues: CASSANRYHGKTYGYTF. CDR3 nucleotide sequence: TGTGCCAGCAGCGCGAATAGATACCATGGAAAGACCTATGGCTACACCTTC.

The sample holds many counts of this clonotype. The rearrangement uses TRBV7-1 and TRBJ1-2, with D unresolved. TRBV7-1 carries the ORF label, with uncertain function. The CDR3 consists of 17 residues. Trimming pared 5 bases from V and 4 bases from J, leaving 23 bases between. Here the CDR3 reads CASSPLRHEGKTYGYTF. As DNA, the CDR3 is TGTGCCAGCAGCCCCCTGCGTCACGAGGGAAAGACCTATGGCTACACCTTC.

This clonotype was recorded many times. This sequence joins TRBV18 and TRBJ2-7; perhaps TRBD1 as D (6 bases). V was clipped by 5 bases and J by 3 bases, with 11 bases between them. The CDR3 has 13 amino acids. Germline assignment: CDR1 KGHSH and CDR2 LQKENI. CDR3: CASSSGTIYEQYF. CDR3 coding DNA: TGTGCCAGCTCATCAGGGACAATCTACGAGCAGTACTTC.

Details on this clonotype: A much larger clonotype is one base distant, so this may be a read error. The conserved phenylalanine or tryptophan is not found at the CDR3 terminus, so this likely reflects a read error. This chain connects TRBV5-6 to TRBJ1-6, with D perhaps matching TRBD1 (5 bases). Germline assignment: CDR1 SGHDT and CDR2 YYEEEE. V lost 4 bases and J lost 3, with 14 bases in between. CDR3 length: 16 amino acids. The DNA of the CDR3 is TGTGCCAGCAGCCCGGGGACTTTGGTCTATAATTCACCCCTCCACCTT. Amino acid sequence: CASSPGTLVYNSPLHL.

This clonotype appeared many times. The chain combines TRBV4-1 with TRBJ1-1; 11 bases agree with TRBD1. Germline V lookup: CDR1 MGHRA, CDR2 YSYEKL. The J segment lost 2 bases and the V segment lost 3 bases, leaving 8 bases of the junction unmatched. This CDR3 has 17 amino acids. CDR3 nucleotides: TGCGCCAGCAGCCATCGCGGACAGGGGGCTGCAAACACTGAAGCTTTCTTT. Protein product: CASSHRGQGAANTEAFF.

The chain employs TRBV4-1 and TRBJ2-1, with 12 positions matching TRBD2. Germline V gives CDR1 MGHRA, CDR2 YSYEKL. The CDR3 is 19 amino acids. V dropped 1 base and J dropped 0; count of bases not matched to a gene: 7. CDR3 sequence (DNA): TGCGCCAGCAGCCAAGGACTAGCGGGAGCCTTCCGCTCCTACAATGAGCAGTTCTTC. Translation: CASSQGLAGAFRSYNEQFF.

The J gene is TRBJ2-1, the V gene TRBV6-1; TRBD2 matches 14 bases. CDR3 length: 15 residues. Germline CDR1 MNHNS, CDR2 SASEGT. V lost 5 bases, J lost 12 bases, and 9 bases stayed unmatched. CDR3 DNA: TGTGCCAGCAGTCGACTAGCGGGAGGGCCCGATGGGCAGTTCTTC. Residues: CASSRLAGGPDGQFF.

This clonotype was found a few times. The CDR3 spells CSALTVTSTDTQYF. Written as DNA, the CDR3 is TGCAGTGCTTTGACTGTAACTAGCACAGATACGCAGTATTTT. The chain carries TRBV20-1 and TRBJ2-3; no clear D. The CDR3 has 14 residues. Germline CDR1 DFQATT, CDR2 SNEGSKA (reference sequence). Trimming took 5 bases from V and 0 from J, leaving 12 bases between them.

This clonotype was found many times. An end of the junction does not agree with germline; a read error may underlie this. The chain is built from TRBV2 and TRBJ1-2; no clear D gene. This CDR3 has 11 residues. The V gene's germline CDR1 is SNHLY and CDR2 FYNNEI. Here the CDR3 DNA reads TGTGCCAGCAGTGAATTTAAGAACGGGCTCTTC. This gives the protein CASSEFKNGLF.

This clonotype was detected many times. No DNA is shown, since the ends of the CDR3 on it are uncertain; the CDR3 is the one TCRdb lists. Here the CDR3 reads CISVPENSCEVGKTYGYTF. The rearrangement joins TRBV7-5 to TRBJ1-2. TRBV7-5 is a listed pseudogene. The CDR3 length equals 19 residues, ends included.

For this clonotype: This may be a read error, as it is one base from a much larger clone. The chain is built from TRBV19 and TRBJ2-7; TRBD1 is a possible D gene (6 bases). This CDR3 has 13 residues. Between the trimmed V and J ends, which lost 9 bases and 6 bases, there was a span of 18 bases. From germline, CDR1 is LNHDA and CDR2 SQIVND (reference sequence). CDR3 in amino acids: CARQNRVFREQYF. The CDR3 coding sequence is TGTGCCAGGCAAAACAGGGTTTTCCGCGAGCAGTACTTC.

This clonotype was counted at least ten times. This chain links TRBV10-3 with TRBJ2-2; TRBD2 agrees at 7 bases. Germline CDR1 is ENHRY and CDR2 is SYGVKD. This CDR3 is built from 15 residues. V was clipped by 3 bases and J by 5 bases; unmatched bases: 6. The CDR3 nucleotides are TGTGCCATCAGTGATGCGGGAGTCGGGACCGGGGAGCTGTTTTTT. Encoded protein: CAISDAGVGTGELFF.

V is TRBV7-2 and J is TRBJ2-3; TRBD1 agrees at 12 bases. This CDR3 region has 15 residues. Germline V gene lookup returns CDR1 SGHTA and CDR2 FQGNSA. Trimming removed 4 bases from V and 7 bases from J; junction bases left unmatched: 6. The DNA for the CDR3 is TGTGCCAGCAGCTGGGGACAGGGGGCGTTAAATACGCAGTATTTT. Protein product: CASSWGQGALNTQYF.

This clonotype was seen ten or more times. V is TRBV30 and J is TRBJ2-7; TRBD1 matches at 7 bases. The CDR3 runs 13 residues. CDR1 and CDR2 from the germline V gene are GTSNPN and SVGIG (reference sequence). J was trimmed by 4 bases and V by 3 bases; bases with no gene match: 6. In DNA form, the CDR3 reads TGTGCCTGGAGAGGGACAGATTTATACGAGCAGTACTTC. Translating it yields CAWRGTDLYEQYF.

At least ten counts were recorded for this clonotype. This chain uses TRBV6-5 with TRBJ1-2; TRBD1 matches 9 bases. Trimming cost V 5 bases and J 1 base; bases outside gene matches: 5. Per germline, CDR1 MNHEY and CDR2 SVGAGI. The CDR3 is 15 amino acids. This CDR3 reads CASSGRDRVNYGYTF. The CDR3 DNA reads TGTGCCAGCAGTGGCCGGGACAGGGTTAACTATGGCTACACCTTC.

This clonotype was seen more than once but under ten times. The chain carries TRBV5-8 and TRBJ1-2, with unresolved D. V dropped 7 bases and J dropped 4 bases, with 23 bases sitting between them. CDR3 length: 16 amino acids. CDR1 and CDR2 from the germline V gene are SGHTS and YDEGEE. The CDR3 DNA is TGTGCCAGCTGCAAGTCTCATCCACGAAAGACCTATGGCTACACCTTC. This codes for CASCKSHPRKTYGYTF.

The V call is TRBV19, the J call TRBJ2-5; D gene ambiguous. Germline assignment: CDR1 LNHDA and CDR2 SQIVND (reference sequence). The CDR3 loop spans 13 amino acids. Trimming cost V 2 bases and J 5 bases, with 9 bases left between them. Here the CDR3 reads CASSISDQETQYF. DNA for the CDR3: TGTGCCAGTAGTATATCGGATCAGGAGACCCAGTACTTC.